This record covers a single T cell receptor beta chain. Its antigen is unknown. No base quality information exists; no much larger clone differs at one position. Set within a cohort of healthcare workers in London, UK, this nested case-control study involved weekly PCR testing of nasopharyngeal swabs along with blood sampling. Healthcare workers were recruited during the week of the UK lockdown, between 23 and 31 March 2020, and followed weekly for up to 16 weeks. This entry belongs to a study of early T cells in non-severe SARS-CoV-2 infection (dated by TCRdb to the early 2020s). Context from the whole study: Because TCR sequencing was done on bulk RNA from unsorted whole blood, the alpha and beta chains could not be paired.

Libraries came from 5' RACE. This sample was sequenced with a NextSeq 500. To correct for sequencing error and PCR bias, the TCR library protocol tagged individual cDNA molecules with unique molecular identifiers. Both TCR alpha and beta chains were sequenced, and tight co-correlation was observed between alpha and beta sequence abundances in each sample. The original pipeline was this. Decombinator V4 was used to annotate TCR sequences for V gene, J gene and CDR3. TCRs were defined as expanded if a significant change between any two time points was detected under a Poisson model with p below 0.0001. TCR abundances were normalised to the total number of TCRs sequenced per sample and were expressed as counts per million. MAIT TCRs were defined by TRAV1-2 paired with TRAJ12, TRAJ20 or TRAJ33, and iNKT TCRs by TRAV10 paired with TRAJ18. A search of VDJdb, accessed on 1 November 2021, was run for TCRs annotated to CMV, EBV and SARS-CoV-2, with TCRs annotated for multiple antigens excluded. Starting from the raw public reads, TCRdb applied fastp trimming at Q25, assembled clones with MiXCR and retained in-frame beta chains. Each record represents a unique CDR3 protein, reported with the most common genes and DNA among its rows. The V and J calls were not made by the authors but by TCRdb's processing. The sample includes approximately 120,000 distinct CDR3 sequences, with more than 13% observed a single time. 21% of the sample comes from the top ten.

General conclusions and limits of the study: VDJdb matching was skewed toward anti-spike CD8 responses and likely underestimated virus-specific expansions, missing private and CD4 specificities.

Including the terminal cysteine and phenylalanine, the CDR3 comprises 11 residues. The retained sequence is limited to the CDR3, 33 bases, with the frame set at the first base. The germline V gene gives CDR1 as SQVTM and CDR2 as ANQGSEA. Trimming removed 7 bases from V and 4 bases from J; the gene matches leave 3 bases unexplained. The TCR originated in an adult who was a healthcare worker with PCR-confirmed SARS-CoV-2 infection or an uninfected control (not recorded which). The chain employs TRBV29-1 and TRBJ1-2; TRBD1 aligns with 7 central bases. Sequencing was done on a sample of whole blood. The CDR3 reads CSATGVYGYTF. Read as DNA, the sequence is TGCAGCGCCACAGGGGTCTATGGCTACACCTTC.